A single sample is the source of the 6 T cell receptor beta chains below, sequenced in a study of human T cells and chemical hapten exposure. Via MiXCR, TCRdb re-called the RACE reads, giving one row per CDR3 protein. This table has around 75,000 distinct CDR3 sequences, 10% appearing once. Time point of the sample: patch test 2, 6 weeks after DPC sensitization. The treatment was: therapeutic diphenylcyclopropenone sensitization with weekly scalp DPC. The sequenced sample was whole blood, obtained in connection with sensitization to the hapten diphenylcyclopropenone (DPC). These receptor sequences come from a woman aged 45-65 years with alopecia areata. Some clones in this sample may be carry-over from other donors' samples.

This clonotype has ten or more counts. The V gene is TRBV7-2, the J gene TRBJ2-5; D may correspond to TRBD1 or TRBD2 (6 bases each). The CDR3 totals 13 residues. The V gene lost 5 bases and the J gene lost 2 bases, with 9 bases spanning the gap. Per germline, CDR1 SGHTA and CDR2 FQGNSA. The CDR3 coding sequence is TGTGCCAGCAGCAAGGGGGGACAAGAGACCCAGTACTTC. Protein: CASSKGGQETQYF.

The chain combines TRBV10-3 with TRBJ2-7; D ambiguous. The CDR3 loop spans 12 amino acids. Trimming shortened V by 11 bases and J by 3 bases, and 14 bases separated the two germline ends. Germline-derived CDR1 and CDR2 are ENHRY and SYGVKD. CDR3 protein: CAALDVNYEQYF. The DNA for the CDR3 is TGTGCCGCCCTGGACGTCAACTACGAGCAGTACTTC.

The chain recombines TRBV12-3 or TRBV12-4 with TRBJ2-3; no clear D gene. This CDR3 comprises 12 residues. The V end was cut by 7 bases, the J end by 4 bases, with 9 bases between. In DNA, the CDR3 is TGTGCCAGCAAGAGGTTTCCAGATACGCAGTATTTT. Translated, it gives CASKRFPDTQYF.

This clonotype was picked up many times. The chain joins TRBV28 to TRBJ2-3, with 8 bases fitting TRBD1. CDR1 is MDHEN, CDR2 SYDVKM, per germline. The CDR3 is 15 residues long. V trimming: 5 bases; J trimming: 7 bases; junction bases outside the gene matches: 11. CDR3 DNA sequence: TGTGCCAGCAGTCACCACAGGACAGGGCTAAATACGCAGTATTTT. Amino acids: CASSHHRTGLNTQYF.

V usage is TRBV6-5 and J usage is TRBJ2-1, with TRBD2 matching 9 bases. This CDR3 spans 15 amino acids. V shed 6 bases, J shed 7 bases, and the junction held 10 bases outside the gene matches. Germline CDR1 and CDR2: MNHEY and SVGAGI. CDR3 DNA sequence: TGTGCCAGCAGCGTTTCTAGCGGGACGTTTAATGAGCAGTTCTTC. The encoded protein is CASSVSSGTFNEQFF.

Details on this clonotype: A much larger clone lies a single base off, so this may be a read error. The V call is TRBV7-6, the J call TRBJ2-1; 13 nucleotides line up with TRBD2. Per the germline V gene, CDR1 is SGHVS and CDR2 is FNYEAQ. The CDR3 covers 16 residues. The CDR3 bases are TGTGCCAACAGCCTGACTAGCGGGAGGCCCTACAATGAGCAGTTCTTC. Its protein product is CANSLTSGRPYNEQFF.